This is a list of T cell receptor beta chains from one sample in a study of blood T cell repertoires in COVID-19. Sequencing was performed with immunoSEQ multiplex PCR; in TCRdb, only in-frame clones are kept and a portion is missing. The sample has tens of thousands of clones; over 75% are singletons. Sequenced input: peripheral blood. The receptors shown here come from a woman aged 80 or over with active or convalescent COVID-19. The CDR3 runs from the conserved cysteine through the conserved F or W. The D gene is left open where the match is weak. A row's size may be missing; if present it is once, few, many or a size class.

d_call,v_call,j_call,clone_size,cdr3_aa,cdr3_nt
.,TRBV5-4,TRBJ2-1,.,CASSLEASFINEQFF,TGTGCCAGCAGCTTGGAGGCTAGCTTTATCAATGAGCAGTTCTTC
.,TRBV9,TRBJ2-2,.,CASSPRDINTGELFF,TGTGCCAGCAGCCCCAGGGATATCAACACCGGGGAGCTGTTTTTT
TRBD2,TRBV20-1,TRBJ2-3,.,CSASGLAGGTDTQYF,TGCAGTGCTAGTGGCCTAGCGGGAGGCACAGATACGCAGTATTTT
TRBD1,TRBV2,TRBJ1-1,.,CASTPTGVNTEAFF,TGTGCCAGCACTCCGACAGGGGTGAACACTGAAGCTTTCTTT
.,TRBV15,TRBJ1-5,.,CATSRVRADQGKYIYSNQPQHF,TGTGCCACCAGCAGAGTCCGGGCTGATCAGGGTAAGTATATTTATAGCAATCAGCCCCAGCATTTT
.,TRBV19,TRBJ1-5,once,CASSAGTGQRPQHF,TGTGCCAGTAGTGCGGGGACCGGTCAACGGCCCCAGCATTTT
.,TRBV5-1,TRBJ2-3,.,CASSFEGTDTQYF,TGCGCCAGCAGCTTCGAGGGCACAGATACGCAGTATTTT
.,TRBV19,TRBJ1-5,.,CASRAYSNQPQHF,TGTGCCAGCAGGGCATATAGCAATCAGCCCCAGCATTTT
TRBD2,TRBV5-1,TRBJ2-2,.,CASSLFGTSDTGELFF,TGCGCCAGCAGCTTATTCGGGACTAGCGACACCGGGGAGCTGTTTTTT
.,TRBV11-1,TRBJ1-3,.,CASSLGRQPNTIYF,TGTGCCAGCAGCTTGGGAAGACAGCCAAACACCATATATTTT
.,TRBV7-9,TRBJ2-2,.,CASSSVWAGKNTGELFF,TGTGCCAGCAGCTCCGTCTGGGCAGGGAAGAACACCGGGGAGCTGTTTTTT
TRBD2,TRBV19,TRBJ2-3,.,CATKPSGRSDTQYF,TGTGCCACTAAGCCAAGCGGGAGGTCAGATACGCAGTATTTT
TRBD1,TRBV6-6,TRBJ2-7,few,CASSNPGQLTYEQYF,TGTGCCAGCAGTAATCCGGGACAGCTTACCTACGAGCAGTACTTC
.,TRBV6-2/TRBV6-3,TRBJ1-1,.,CASSLWGGQSNTEAFF,TGTGCCAGCAGCCTCTGGGGGGGGCAATCGAACACTGAAGCTTTCTTT
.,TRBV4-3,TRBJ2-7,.,CASSQDEGDIYEQYF,TGCGCCAGCAGCCAAGATGAGGGAGACATCTACGAGCAGTACTTC
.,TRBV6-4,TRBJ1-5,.,CASTENRKQPQHF,TGTGCCAGCACTGAGAACAGGAAGCAGCCCCAGCATTTT
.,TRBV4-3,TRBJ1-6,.,CASSQDPLSSSYNSPLHF,TGCGCCAGCAGCCAAGACCCCCTTAGTAGCTCCTATAATTCACCCCTCCACTTT
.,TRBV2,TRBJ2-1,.,CASNPSNEQFF,TGTGCCAGCAACCCTAGTAATGAGCAGTTCTTC
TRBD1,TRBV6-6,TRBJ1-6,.,CASIQGQNSPLHF,TGTGCCAGCATTCAGGGACAGAATTCACCCCTCCACTTT
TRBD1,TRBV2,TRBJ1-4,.,CASRKGQEANEKLFF,TGTGCCAGCAGGAAGGGACAGGAGGCAAATGAAAAACTGTTTTTT
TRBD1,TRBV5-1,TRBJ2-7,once,CASRSKPGQTKSDTYEQYF,TGCGCCAGCAGGAGCAAGCCGGGACAGACGAAAAGTGACACCTACGAGCAGTACTTC
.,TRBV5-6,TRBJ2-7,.,CASSSQGYEQYF,TGTGCCAGCAGTTCGCAGGGGTACGAGCAGTACTTC
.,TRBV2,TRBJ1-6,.,CASSEDQGHSPLHF,TGTGCCAGCAGTGAAGATCAGGGCCATTCACCCCTCCACTTT
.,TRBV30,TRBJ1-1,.,CARRTVNTEAFF,TGTGCCCGGAGGACAGTGAACACTGAAGCTTTCTTT
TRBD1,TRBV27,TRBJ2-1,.,CASRPHRGEQFF,TGTGCCAGCAGACCCCACAGGGGTGAGCAGTTCTTC
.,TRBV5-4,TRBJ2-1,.,CASSLDNGNEQFF,TGTGCCAGCAGCTTGGATAACGGCAATGAGCAGTTCTTC
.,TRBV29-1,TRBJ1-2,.,CSARGLDGYTF,TGCAGCGCCCGAGGACTCGACGGCTACACCTTC
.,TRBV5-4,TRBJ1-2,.,CASSLAWGVNGYTF,TGTGCCAGCAGCTTGGCTTGGGGGGTTAATGGCTACACCTTC
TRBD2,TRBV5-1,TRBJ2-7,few,CASSSSGGAYEQYF,TGCGCCAGCAGCTCTAGCGGGGGGGCGTACGAGCAGTACTTC
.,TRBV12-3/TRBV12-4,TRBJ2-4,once,CASSLTRPPVYF,TGTGCCAGCAGTTTAACTCGCCCGCCGGTGTACTTC
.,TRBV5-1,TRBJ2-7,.,CASSLSAESYEQYF,TGCGCCAGCAGCTTATCAGCGGAATCCTACGAGCAGTACTTC
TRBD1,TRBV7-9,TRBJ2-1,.,CASSPKGQGDNEQFF,TGTGCCAGCAGCCCAAAGGGACAGGGCGACAATGAGCAGTTCTTC
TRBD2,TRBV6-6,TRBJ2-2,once,CASSYGLAGTGELFF,TGTGCCAGCAGTTACGGACTAGCGGGCACCGGGGAGCTGTTTTTT
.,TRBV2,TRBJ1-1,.,CASSEQGGNTEAFF,TGTGCCAGCAGTGAACAGGGTGGGAACACTGAAGCTTTCTTT
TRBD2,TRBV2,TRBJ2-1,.,CATAISGNYNEQFF,TGTGCCACCGCCATAAGCGGGAACTACAATGAGCAGTTCTTC
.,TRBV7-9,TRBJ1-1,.,CASTPWGVEAFF,TGTGCCAGCACTCCTTGGGGGGTTGAAGCTTTCTTT
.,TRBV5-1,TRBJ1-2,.,CASSYDTGSGYTF,TGCGCCAGCAGTTACGATACAGGGAGCGGCTACACCTTC
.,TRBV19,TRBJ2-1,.,CASSMPDNEQFF,TGTGCCAGTAGTATGCCGGACAATGAGCAGTTCTTC
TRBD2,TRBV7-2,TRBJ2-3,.,CASSLGTSGNLGTDTQYF,TGTGCCAGCAGCCTCGGGACTAGCGGGAATTTAGGCACAGATACGCAGTATTTT
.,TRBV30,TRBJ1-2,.,CAWSLIGRVSYGYTF,TGTGCCTGGAGTCTTATCGGCAGGGTCTCCTATGGCTACACCTTC
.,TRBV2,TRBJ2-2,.,CASSGVGDTGELFF,TGTGCCAGCAGTGGTGTCGGGGACACCGGGGAGCTGTTTTTT
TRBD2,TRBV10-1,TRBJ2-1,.,CASSVPSGPGGQFF,TGCGCCAGCAGTGTCCCTAGCGGGCCCGGAGGGCAGTTCTTC
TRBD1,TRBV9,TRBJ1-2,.,CASSPGQKPYGYTF,TGTGCCAGCAGCCCGGGACAGAAGCCCTATGGCTACACCTTC
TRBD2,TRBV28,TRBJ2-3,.,CASSSPPAAGGHTDTQYF,TGTGCCAGCAGTTCTCCACCCGCGGCGGGGGGACACACAGATACGCAGTATTTT
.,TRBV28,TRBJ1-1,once,CASSFLGLGAFF,TGTGCCAGCAGTTTTCTGGGGCTAGGAGCTTTCTTT
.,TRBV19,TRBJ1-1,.,CASSMGGNTEAFF,TGTGCCAGTAGTATGGGGGGGAACACTGAAGCTTTCTTT
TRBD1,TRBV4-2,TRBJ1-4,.,CASSGTGTGRGEKLFF,TGTGCCAGCAGCGGAACCGGGACAGGGAGGGGTGAAAAACTGTTTTTT
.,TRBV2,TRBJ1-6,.,CASSAQGMGNSPLHF,TGTGCCAGCAGTGCCCAGGGTATGGGTAATTCACCCCTCCACTTT
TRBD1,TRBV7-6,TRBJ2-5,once,CASSLLSGTEETQYF,TGTGCCAGCAGCTTACTGTCGGGGACAGAAGAGACCCAGTACTTC
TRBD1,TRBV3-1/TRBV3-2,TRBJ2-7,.,CASSLGTGPYEQYF,TGTGCCAGCAGCCTCGGGACAGGGCCCTACGAGCAGTACTTC
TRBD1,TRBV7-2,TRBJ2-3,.,CASSVGTGTDTQYF,TGTGCCAGCAGCGTTGGGACAGGCACAGATACGCAGTATTTT
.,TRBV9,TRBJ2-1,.,CASSVQAGAYNEQFF,TGTGCCAGCAGCGTACAGGCAGGGGCCTACAATGAGCAGTTCTTC
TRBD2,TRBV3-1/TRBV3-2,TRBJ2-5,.,CASSQAGLAGGLQETQYF,TGTGCCAGCAGCCAAGCGGGACTAGCGGGGGGATTACAAGAGACCCAGTACTTC
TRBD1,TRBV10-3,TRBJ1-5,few,CAISELGTVGAGSQHF,TGTGCCATCAGTGAGTTGGGGACAGTGGGAGCAGGGTCCCAGCATTTT
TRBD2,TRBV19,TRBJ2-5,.,CASSIELAGGSGRETQYF,TGTGCCAGTAGTATTGAACTAGCGGGAGGCTCCGGGAGGGAGACCCAGTACTTC
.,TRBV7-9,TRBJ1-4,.,CASSNPGSTEKLFF,TGTGCCAGCAGCAACCCAGGTAGTACCGAAAAACTGTTTTTT
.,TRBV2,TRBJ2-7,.,CASSEWGGGSRIF,.
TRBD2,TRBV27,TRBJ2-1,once,CASRGQREWNEQFF,TGTGCCAGCAGGGGGCAGCGGGAGTGGAATGAGCAGTTCTTC